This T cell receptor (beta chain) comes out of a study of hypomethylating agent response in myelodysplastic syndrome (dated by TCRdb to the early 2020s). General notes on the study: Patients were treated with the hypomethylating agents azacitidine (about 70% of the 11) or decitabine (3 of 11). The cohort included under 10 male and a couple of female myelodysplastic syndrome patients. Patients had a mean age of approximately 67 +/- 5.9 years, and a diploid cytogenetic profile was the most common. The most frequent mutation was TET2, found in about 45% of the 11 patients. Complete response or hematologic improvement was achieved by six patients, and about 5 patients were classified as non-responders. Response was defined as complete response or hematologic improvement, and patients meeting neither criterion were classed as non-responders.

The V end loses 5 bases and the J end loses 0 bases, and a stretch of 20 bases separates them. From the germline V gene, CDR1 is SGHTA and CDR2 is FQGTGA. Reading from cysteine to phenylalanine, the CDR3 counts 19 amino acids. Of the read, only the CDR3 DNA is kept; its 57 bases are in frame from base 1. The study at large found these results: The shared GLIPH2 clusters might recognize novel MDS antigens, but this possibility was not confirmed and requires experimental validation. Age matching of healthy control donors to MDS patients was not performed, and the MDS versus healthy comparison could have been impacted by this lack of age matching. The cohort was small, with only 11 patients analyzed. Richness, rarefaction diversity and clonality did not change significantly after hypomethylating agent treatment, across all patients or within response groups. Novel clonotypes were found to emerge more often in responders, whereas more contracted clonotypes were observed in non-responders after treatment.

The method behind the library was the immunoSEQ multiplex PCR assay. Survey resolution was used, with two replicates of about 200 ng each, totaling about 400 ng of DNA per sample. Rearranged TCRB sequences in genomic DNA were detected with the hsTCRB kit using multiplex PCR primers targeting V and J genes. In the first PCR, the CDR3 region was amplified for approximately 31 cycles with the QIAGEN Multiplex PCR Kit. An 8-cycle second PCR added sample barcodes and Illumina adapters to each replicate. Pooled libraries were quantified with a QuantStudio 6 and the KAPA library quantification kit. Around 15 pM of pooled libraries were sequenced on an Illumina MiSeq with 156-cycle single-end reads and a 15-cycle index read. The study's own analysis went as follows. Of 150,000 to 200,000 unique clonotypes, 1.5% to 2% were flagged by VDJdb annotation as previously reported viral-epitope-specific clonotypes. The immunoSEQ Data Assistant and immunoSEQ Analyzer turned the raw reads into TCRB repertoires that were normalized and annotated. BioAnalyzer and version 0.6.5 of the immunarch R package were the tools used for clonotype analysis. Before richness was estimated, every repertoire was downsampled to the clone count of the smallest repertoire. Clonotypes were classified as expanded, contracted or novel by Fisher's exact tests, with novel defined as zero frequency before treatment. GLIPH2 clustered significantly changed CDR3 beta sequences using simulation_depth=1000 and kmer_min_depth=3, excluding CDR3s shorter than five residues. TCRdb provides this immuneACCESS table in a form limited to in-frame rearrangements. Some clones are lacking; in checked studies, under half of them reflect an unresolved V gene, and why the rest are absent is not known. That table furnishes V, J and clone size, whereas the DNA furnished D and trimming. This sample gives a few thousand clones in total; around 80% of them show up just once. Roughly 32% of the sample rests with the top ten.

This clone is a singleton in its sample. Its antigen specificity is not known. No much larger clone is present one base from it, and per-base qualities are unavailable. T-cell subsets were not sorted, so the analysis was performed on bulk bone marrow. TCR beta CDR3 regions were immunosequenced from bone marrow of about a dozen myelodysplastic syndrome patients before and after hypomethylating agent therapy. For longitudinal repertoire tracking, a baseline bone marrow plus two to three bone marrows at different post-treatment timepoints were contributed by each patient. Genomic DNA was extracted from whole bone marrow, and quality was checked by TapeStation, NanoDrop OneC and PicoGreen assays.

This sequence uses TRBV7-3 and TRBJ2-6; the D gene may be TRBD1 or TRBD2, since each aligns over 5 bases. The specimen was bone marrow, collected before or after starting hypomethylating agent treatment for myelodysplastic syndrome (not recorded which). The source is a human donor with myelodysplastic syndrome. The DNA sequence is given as TGTGCCAGCAGCCAAGGGTTACGGGACGCCCACTCTGGGGCCAACGTCCTGACTTTC. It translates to CASSQGLRDAHSGANVLTF.